This entry lists 28 T cell receptor beta chains sequenced from one sample in a study of T cell responses to AZD1222 COVID-19 vaccine. The assay was immunoSEQ multiplex PCR, and TCRdb's table has in-frame clones only and misses some. The data hold over 100,000 clones, with around 87% observed a single time. Sequences were derived from peripheral blood, sampled on day 0 of AZD1222 vaccination. The receptors shown here come from an adult in good health.

This CDR3 is CSVGRVTGELFF. CDR3 nucleotide sequence: TGCAGCGTTGGCAGGGTCACCGGGGAGCTGTTTTTT. The chain links TRBV29-1 to TRBJ2-2; weak D call: TRBD1 (5 bases). Germline CDR1 SQVTM, CDR2 ANQGSEA. The V end was cut by 4 bases, the J end by 4 bases, with 7 bases between. The CDR3 totals 12 residues.

This chain links TRBV5-8 with TRBJ2-1; 9 nucleotides line up with TRBD2. The CDR3 is 17 amino acids. After removal of 0 bases from V and 8 bases from J, the junction contained 12 bases not matched to a gene. The germline V gene encodes CDR1 SGHTS and CDR2 YDEGEE. The CDR3 sequence is CASSLGRVSGGMDEQFF. The CDR3 nucleotides are TGTGCCAGCAGCTTGGGGCGGGTGAGCGGGGGGATGGATGAGCAGTTCTTC.

The chain couples TRBV6-5 to TRBJ1-3; D is ambiguous. The CDR3 is made up of 14 amino acids. Trimming stripped 6 bases from V and 0 bases from J, with 9 bases between. Germline V lookup: CDR1 MNHEY, CDR2 SVGAGI. CDR3 sequence reads: CASRRESSGNTIYF. CDR3 coding DNA: TGTGCCAGCAGAAGAGAGAGCTCTGGAAACACCATATATTTT.

The gene calls are TRBV18 and TRBJ2-7; D is undetermined. This CDR3 has 13 residues. Trimming left V 3 bases short and J 5 bases short, with 11 bases between. The germline gives CDR1 KGHSH, CDR2 LQKENI. CDR3 residues: CASSPEGLNEQYF. The CDR3 DNA follows: TGTGCCAGCTCACCCGAAGGGCTTAACGAGCAGTACTTC.

This chain links TRBV20-1 with TRBJ1-5; no clear D. Deletions cut 3 bases from V and 5 bases from J, with 8 bases between. CDR3 size: 12 residues. Germline V gene lookup returns CDR1 DFQATT and CDR2 SNEGSKA (reference sequence). The CDR3 here is CSASNGDQPQHF. The DNA of the CDR3 is TGCAGTGCTAGTAATGGGGATCAGCCCCAGCATTTT.

The gene calls are TRBV10-3 and TRBJ1-2, with D unclear. From germline, CDR1 is ENHRY and CDR2 SYGVKD. CDR3 size: 14 residues. With 0 bases removed from V and 4 bases from J, the gap between germline ends came to 9 bases. The chain's CDR3 is CAISESAVGYGYTF. DNA for the CDR3: TGTGCCATCAGTGAGTCGGCCGTGGGCTATGGCTACACCTTC.

This chain links TRBV7-2 with TRBJ1-1; D is perhaps TRBD1 (6 bases). Germline V gives CDR1 SGHTA, CDR2 FQGNSA. The CDR3 runs to 14 residues. Trimming left V 1 base short and J 6 bases short, with 12 bases between. The CDR3 DNA is TGTGCCAGCAGCTTAGACAGGGACCGGTCTGAAGCTTTCTTT. It codes for CASSLDRDRSEAFF.

This clone has only one observation. This chain connects TRBV5-1 to TRBJ1-2; the match to TRBD1 covers 8 bases. The CDR3 loop spans 14 amino acids. The J segment lost 6 bases and the V segment lost 2 bases, leaving 6 bases of the junction unmatched. Germline CDR1 SGHRS, CDR2 YFSETQ. CDR3 loop: CASSFGQGIDGYTF. As DNA, the CDR3 is TGCGCCAGCAGCTTCGGACAGGGCATTGATGGCTACACCTTC. Looking up the rest from reference TRBV5-1 and TRBJ1-2 gives the full variable domain: KAGVTQTPRYLIKTRGQQVTLSCSPISGHRSVSWYQQTPGQGLQFLFEYFSETQRNKGNFPGRFSGRQFSNSRSEMNVSTLELGDSALYLCASSFGQGIDGYTFGSGTRLTVV.

CDR3 sequence (DNA): TGTGCCATTCAACAGCGGGGGGCGGGTTACGAGCAGTACTTC. The encoded protein is CAIQQRGAGYEQYF. The chain recombines TRBV10-3 with TRBJ2-7, with TRBD2 identical over 9 bases. The CDR3 is made up of 14 amino acids. CDR1 ENHRY and CDR2 SYGVKD come from the germline V gene. The V and J ends lost 9 bases and 4 bases, in that order; junction bases with no gene match: 10.

V gene TRBV18 combines with J gene TRBJ1-2; a weak D match, TRBD1 (5 bases). V gave up 0 bases and J gave up 4 bases, with 9 bases separating them. The CDR3 totals 14 residues. Germline CDR1 reads KGHSH; CDR2 reads LQKENI. The CDR3 sequence is CASSPPRQGYGYTF. Written as DNA, the CDR3 is TGTGCCAGCTCACCACCGAGGCAGGGCTATGGCTACACCTTC.

This clone was detected once. The genes are TRBV5-1 and TRBJ1-4, with a weak D call TRBD1 (6 bases). The germline CDR1 and CDR2 sequences are SGHRS and YFSETQ. The CDR3 extends over 15 amino acids. Trimming removed 4 bases from V and 5 bases from J, with 15 bases in between. CDR3 in DNA: TGCGCCAGCAGCGCGACGGGACAACGAAATGAAAAACTGTTTTTT. It yields the protein CASSATGQRNEKLFF.

The V call is TRBV7-2, the J call TRBJ2-3; 11 bases fit TRBD2. Germline CDR1 reads SGHTA; CDR2 reads FQGNSA. The CDR3 consists of 16 residues. V lost 5 bases, J lost 0 bases, and 4 bases stayed unmatched. This CDR3 reads CASSLRLAGSTDTQYF. The CDR3 coding sequence is TGTGCCAGCAGCCTCCGACTAGCGGGGAGCACAGATACGCAGTATTTT.

The chain couples TRBV6-5 to TRBJ1-5, with TRBD1 matching over 7 bases. J gave up 5 bases and V 5 bases, and 6 bases lay outside the gene matches. The CDR3 length is 14 residues. Germline V lookup: CDR1 MNHEY, CDR2 SVGAGI. Here the CDR3 DNA reads TGTGCCAGCAGTCTCCGGGACAGTCATCAGCCCCAGCATTTT. It is translated as CASSLRDSHQPQHF.

This chain uses TRBV19 with TRBJ2-3; weak D call: TRBD2 (6 bases). This CDR3 comprises 16 residues. The germline gives CDR1 LNHDA, CDR2 SQIVND (reference sequence). Trimming removed 6 bases from V and 1 base from J, with 17 bases in between. CDR3 in DNA: TGTGCCAGTAGCGGGAGTGGCAAAACCCGCACAGATACGCAGTATTTT. Its translation is CASSGSGKTRTDTQYF. The variable domain in full, completed from reference TRBV19 and TRBJ2-3, reads DGGITQSPKYLFRKEGQNVTLSCEQNLNHDAMYWYRQDPGQGLRLIYYSQIVNDFQKGDIAEGYSVSREKKESFPLTVTSAQKNPTAFYLCASSGSGKTRTDTQYFGPGTRLTVL.

This chain connects TRBV19 to TRBJ2-3; D is undetermined. Germline V gene data show CDR1 as LNHDA and CDR2 as SQIVND (reference sequence). The CDR3 totals 13 residues. The V gene lost 2 bases and the J gene lost 4 bases, with 7 bases spanning the gap. The CDR3 spells CASSIFVADTQYF. The CDR3 nucleotides are TGTGCCAGTAGTATATTCGTGGCAGATACGCAGTATTTT.

The CDR3 sequence: CASSIDGVSGNQPQHF. The CDR3 DNA follows: TGTGCCAGTAGTATAGACGGGGTGTCGGGCAATCAGCCCCAGCATTTT. This chain connects TRBV19 to TRBJ1-5; D remains ambiguous. CDR1 is LNHDA, CDR2 SQIVND, per germline (reference sequence). This CDR3 contains 16 residues. Trimming pared 0 bases from V and 2 bases from J, leaving 11 bases between.

The chain employs TRBV5-1 and TRBJ2-7; 9 nucleotides agree with TRBD2. After removal of 3 bases from V and 1 base from J, the junction contained 8 bases not matched to a gene. CDR1 SGHRS and CDR2 YFSETQ come from the germline V gene. The CDR3 sequence is 16 residues long. CDR3 in amino acids: CASSSTSGGTSYEQYF. The CDR3 coding sequence is TGCGCCAGCAGCTCCACGAGCGGGGGGACGTCCTACGAGCAGTACTTC.

The chain carries TRBV6-4 and TRBJ1-3; no definite D call. Trimming pared 3 bases from V and 6 bases from J, leaving 12 bases between. Germline V gives CDR1 MRHNA, CDR2 SNTAGT. The CDR3 contains 14 residues. The CDR3 protein is CASSDITTENTIYF. CDR3 coding DNA: TGTGCCAGCAGTGATATTACAACCGAAAACACCATATATTTT.

V and J are TRBV3-1 (or the pseudogene TRBV3-2) and TRBJ1-1; 8 positions match TRBD1. The CDR3 spans 15 residues. Losses at the gene ends were 4 bases for V and 6 bases for J; bases not matched to a gene: 10. The germline V gene encodes CDR1 LGHDT and CDR2 YNNKEL (reference sequence). This CDR3 reads CASSPGQGAGAEAFF. As DNA, the CDR3 is TGTGCCAGCAGCCCAGGGCAGGGGGCTGGCGCTGAAGCTTTCTTT.

V gene TRBV19 combines with J gene TRBJ1-2; 8 bases align to TRBD1. CDR1 is LNHDA, CDR2 SQIVND, per germline (reference sequence). V lost 6 bases to trimming and J lost 7 bases; unmatched junction nucleotides: 13. The CDR3 has 15 residues. CDR3: CASSAITRGLSGYTF. The CDR3 DNA sequence: TGTGCCAGTAGCGCGATTACCAGGGGGCTCAGTGGCTACACCTTC.

CDR3 DNA sequence: TGCAGTGCTAGTGCGGGGGCCGGTATTTTCGAGCAGTACTTC. Its translation is CSASAGAGIFEQYF. The chain has TRBV20-1 and TRBJ2-7, with D perhaps matching TRBD2 (7 bases). V gave up 3 bases and J gave up 6 bases, with 18 bases separating them. Germline CDR1 is DFQATT and CDR2 is SNEGSKA (reference sequence). CDR3 length: 14 residues.

The rearrangement joins TRBV14 to TRBJ1-3, with 8 bases fitting TRBD1. This CDR3 contains 14 residues. V shed 4 bases, J shed 2 bases, and the junction held 1 base outside the gene matches. The germline gives CDR1 SGHDN, CDR2 FVKESK. CDR3 DNA: TGTGCCAGCAGCCTGACAGGGGCTGGAAACACCATATATTTT. As protein: CASSLTGAGNTIYF.

The count of this clone is one. This rearrangement joins TRBV5-4 to TRBJ2-7, with 7 bases aligning to TRBD1. The junction had 3 bases not matched to a gene; V was cut back by 4 bases and J by 2 bases. The CDR3 runs to 13 residues. From germline, CDR1 is SGHNT and CDR2 YYREEE (reference sequence). The CDR3 DNA reads TGTGCCAGCAGCCGGGACAGTACCTACGAGCAGTACTTC. Translated: CASSRDSTYEQYF.

This chain links TRBV6-5 with TRBJ1-1, with 9 bases that match TRBD1. The V gene end was trimmed by 6 bases and the J gene end by 6 bases; junction bases not matched to a gene: 11. CDR1 is MNHEY and CDR2 is SVGAGI in the germline V gene. This CDR3 has 15 residues. In nucleotides, the CDR3 is TGTGCCAGCAGCCGACAGGGGGGGATAGGGTCTGAAGCTTTCTTT. It specifies CASSRQGGIGSEAFF.

The chain links TRBV5-1 to TRBJ1-1; D not certain. Per the germline V gene, CDR1 is SGHRS and CDR2 is YFSETQ. Deletions cut 1 base from V and 0 bases from J, with 7 bases between. This CDR3 comprises 14 residues. The chain's CDR3 is CASSLYVMNTEAFF. The DNA of the CDR3 is TGCGCCAGCAGCTTGTACGTTATGAACACTGAAGCTTTCTTT.

This sequence joins TRBV20-1 and TRBJ2-3; no clear D gene. The CDR3 is 14 amino acids. CDR1 is DFQATT and CDR2 is SNEGSKA in the germline V gene (reference sequence). V was cut by 3 bases and J by 3 bases, with 13 bases left in between. CDR3 loop: CSASSGYPTDTQYF. The CDR3 coding sequence is TGCAGTGCTAGTTCTGGGTATCCGACAGATACGCAGTATTTT.

The V gene is TRBV7-2, the J gene TRBJ1-1; D not certain. CDR3 length equals 15 residues. The germline V and J ends were trimmed by 5 bases and 0 bases, with 13 bases remaining between them. The germline CDR1 and CDR2 sequences are SGHTA and FQGNSA. This chain's CDR3 is CASSPSGLVNTEAFF. The CDR3 DNA follows: TGTGCCAGCAGCCCCTCGGGCCTCGTGAACACTGAAGCTTTCTTT.

The rearrangement uses TRBV4-1 and TRBJ2-2; D not resolved. From germline, CDR1 is MGHRA and CDR2 YSYEKL. The CDR3 totals 15 residues. Trimming took 1 base from V and 5 from J, leaving 11 bases between them. This chain's CDR3 is CASSQVTDPTGELFF. Here the CDR3 DNA reads TGCGCCAGCAGCCAAGTTACAGATCCTACCGGGGAGCTGTTTTTT.